Listed below are T cell receptor beta chains from one sample, sequenced in a study of blood T cell repertoires in COVID-19. TCRdb's table, derived via immunoSEQ multiplex PCR, lists solely in-frame clones and lacks some. The repertoire holds some 200,000 clones, with over 60% as singletons. The sequencing sample was made of peripheral blood. Receptors were obtained from a woman in her 70s with acute or convalescent COVID-19. Both conserved end residues are part of each CDR3. The D gene is left open where the match is weak. The size entry is marked missing in some rows and otherwise reads once, few, many or a size class.

d_gene: TRBD1; v_gene: TRBV6-1; j_gene: TRBJ1-5; abundance: .; CDR3aa: CASSELGTGYQPQHF; CDR3nt: TGTGCCAGCAGTGAATTGGGGACAGGGTATCAGCCCCAGCATTTT
d_gene: TRBD2; v_gene: TRBV29-1; j_gene: TRBJ2-7; abundance: .; CDR3aa: CSVGAWTSPTYEQYF; CDR3nt: TGCAGCGTTGGAGCGTGGACTAGCCCAACCTACGAGCAGTACTTC
d_gene: TRBD1; v_gene: TRBV19; j_gene: TRBJ2-3; abundance: .; CDR3aa: CASSPGTGVRADTQYF; CDR3nt: TGTGCCAGTAGCCCCGGGACAGGGGTCAGGGCAGATACGCAGTATTTT
d_gene: TRBD1; v_gene: TRBV15; j_gene: TRBJ1-4; abundance: .; CDR3aa: CATSSPGTGAGEKLFF; CDR3nt: TGTGCCACCAGCAGTCCCGGGACAGGGGCGGGGGAAAAACTGTTTTTT
d_gene: .; v_gene: TRBV7-3; j_gene: TRBJ2-3; abundance: .; CDR3aa: CASSPRTGGGVRDTQYF; CDR3nt: TGTGCCAGCAGCCCACGCACCGGCGGCGGAGTCCGGGATACGCAGTATTTT
d_gene: .; v_gene: TRBV7-8; j_gene: TRBJ2-1; abundance: .; CDR3aa: CASRGQSNEQFF; CDR3nt: TGTGCCAGCAGGGGCCAGAGTAATGAGCAGTTCTTC
d_gene: TRBD2; v_gene: TRBV3-1/TRBV3-2; j_gene: TRBJ2-7; abundance: .; CDR3aa: CASSQITLAGLVHEQYF; CDR3nt: TGTGCCAGCAGCCAAATTACTCTAGCGGGACTTGTCCACGAGCAGTACTTC
d_gene: .; v_gene: TRBV5-6; j_gene: TRBJ2-5; abundance: .; CDR3aa: CASSLAGLETQYF; CDR3nt: TGTGCCAGCAGCTTAGCAGGGTTAGAGACCCAGTACTTC
d_gene: TRBD1; v_gene: TRBV10-3; j_gene: TRBJ1-1; abundance: .; CDR3aa: CAISQGRSFTEAFF; CDR3nt: TGTGCCATCTCACAGGGGAGAAGTTTCACTGAAGCTTTCTTT
d_gene: .; v_gene: TRBV12-3/TRBV12-4; j_gene: TRBJ1-5; abundance: .; CDR3aa: CASSLLNQPQHF; CDR3nt: TGTGCCAGCAGTTTGTTAAATCAGCCCCAGCATTTT
d_gene: TRBD1; v_gene: TRBV12-3/TRBV12-4; j_gene: TRBJ1-2; abundance: .; CDR3aa: CASSPGQGYGYTF; CDR3nt: TGTGCCAGCAGTCCTGGACAGGGCTATGGCTACACCTTC
d_gene: .; v_gene: TRBV5-1; j_gene: TRBJ2-7; abundance: few; CDR3aa: CASSLEAYEQYF; CDR3nt: TGCGCCAGCAGCTTGGAAGCGTACGAGCAGTACTTC
d_gene: TRBD2; v_gene: TRBV28; j_gene: TRBJ2-7; abundance: .; CDR3aa: CASSAGLAGTIYEQYF; CDR3nt: TGTGCCAGCAGTGCCGGACTAGCGGGAACAATTTACGAGCAGTACTTC
d_gene: .; v_gene: TRBV29-1; j_gene: TRBJ1-2; abundance: .; CDR3aa: CSGNRDDYGYTF; CDR3nt: TGCAGCGGTAACAGGGATGACTATGGCTACACCTTC
d_gene: TRBD2; v_gene: TRBV9; j_gene: TRBJ2-2; abundance: .; CDR3aa: CASSVELAAYTGELFF; CDR3nt: TGTGCCAGCAGCGTAGAACTAGCGGCCTACACCGGGGAGCTGTTTTTT
d_gene: TRBD1; v_gene: TRBV4-2; j_gene: TRBJ1-6; abundance: few; CDR3aa: CASSQAATGANSPLHF; CDR3nt: TGTGCCAGCAGCCAAGCCGCGACAGGGGCTAATTCACCCCTCCACTTT
d_gene: TRBD2; v_gene: TRBV14; j_gene: TRBJ2-2; abundance: .; CDR3aa: CASSRPSSGSAPGELFF; CDR3nt: TGTGCCAGCAGCCGACCTTCTAGCGGGAGTGCCCCTGGGGAGCTGTTTTTT
d_gene: TRBD2; v_gene: TRBV27; j_gene: TRBJ2-7; abundance: .; CDR3aa: CASRRLAGAYEQYF; CDR3nt: TGTGCCAGCAGGCGACTAGCGGGAGCGTACGAGCAGTACTTC
d_gene: TRBD2; v_gene: TRBV13; j_gene: TRBJ2-2; abundance: once; CDR3aa: CASSLGLAVNTGELFF; CDR3nt: TGTGCCAGCAGCTTAGGCCTAGCGGTAAACACCGGGGAGCTGTTTTTT
d_gene: .; v_gene: TRBV5-1; j_gene: TRBJ1-4; abundance: .; CDR3aa: CASSLVGRANEKLFF; CDR3nt: TGCGCCAGCAGCTTGGTTGGCAGGGCTAATGAAAAACTGTTTTTT
d_gene: TRBD1; v_gene: TRBV27; j_gene: TRBJ1-4; abundance: .; CDR3aa: CASSLKQGRRNEKLFF; CDR3nt: TGTGCCAGCAGTCTAAAACAGGGGCGGCGTAATGAAAAACTGTTTTTT
d_gene: TRBD1; v_gene: TRBV7-3; j_gene: TRBJ1-6; abundance: .; CDR3aa: CASSVQGFNSPLHF; CDR3nt: TGTGCCAGCAGTGTACAGGGGTTCAATTCACCCCTCCACTTT
d_gene: TRBD1; v_gene: TRBV7-8; j_gene: TRBJ2-1; abundance: .; CDR3aa: CASSSQGQGAPSGSGDEQFF; CDR3nt: TGTGCCAGCAGCTCCCAGGGACAGGGGGCCCCTAGCGGGAGTGGAGATGAGCAGTTCTTC
d_gene: TRBD2; v_gene: TRBV28; j_gene: TRBJ2-4; abundance: .; CDR3aa: CASSFLLAGGPLAKNIQYF; CDR3nt: TGTGCCAGCAGTTTTTTATTAGCGGGAGGGCCGTTGGCCAAAAACATTCAGTACTTC
d_gene: TRBD1; v_gene: TRBV11-3; j_gene: TRBJ2-7; abundance: .; CDR3aa: CASSSTGGSRLNEQYF; CDR3nt: TGTGCCAGCAGCTCGACAGGGGGCAGTCGGCTGAACGAGCAGTACTTC
d_gene: TRBD1; v_gene: TRBV19; j_gene: TRBJ1-3; abundance: .; CDR3aa: CASSRTSGTGGNTIYF; CDR3nt: TGTGCCAGTAGTCGTACCTCCGGGACAGGTGGAAACACCATATATTTT
d_gene: .; v_gene: TRBV11-2; j_gene: TRBJ2-1; abundance: few; CDR3aa: CASSLDVNEQFF; CDR3nt: TGTGCCAGCAGCTTAGACGTCAATGAGCAGTTCTTC
d_gene: TRBD1; v_gene: TRBV27; j_gene: TRBJ1-2; abundance: .; CDR3aa: CASSPGTGNYGYTF; CDR3nt: TGTGCCAGCAGCCCAGGGACAGGGAACTATGGCTACACCTTC
d_gene: TRBD2; v_gene: TRBV28; j_gene: TRBJ2-7; abundance: .; CDR3aa: CASRQGLAPAYEQYF; CDR3nt: TGTGCCAGCAGACAGGGACTAGCGCCTGCCTACGAGCAGTACTTC
d_gene: TRBD1; v_gene: TRBV4-1; j_gene: TRBJ2-2; abundance: once; CDR3aa: CASSSPGTGKNTGELFF; CDR3nt: TGCGCCAGCAGCTCCCCCGGGACAGGGAAAAACACCGGGGAGCTGTTTTTT
d_gene: TRBD2; v_gene: TRBV5-6; j_gene: TRBJ2-6; abundance: few; CDR3aa: CASSLRASGSGANVLTF; CDR3nt: TGTGCCAGCAGCTTGAGGGCTAGCGGGTCTGGGGCCAACGTCCTGACTTTC
d_gene: .; v_gene: TRBV5-1; j_gene: TRBJ1-1; abundance: few; CDR3aa: CASSLSSSTEAFF; CDR3nt: TGCGCCAGCAGCTTGTCCAGTTCCACTGAAGCTTTCTTT
d_gene: TRBD1; v_gene: TRBV12-3/TRBV12-4; j_gene: TRBJ2-7; abundance: once; CDR3aa: CASSDRGLVRYF; CDR3nt: TGTGCCAGCAGCGACAGGGGGTTGGTTCGGTACTTC
d_gene: .; v_gene: TRBV3-1/TRBV3-2; j_gene: TRBJ2-1; abundance: .; CDR3aa: CASSQGNSYNEQFF; CDR3nt: TGTGCCAGCAGCCAGGGCAACTCCTACAATGAGCAGTTCTTC
d_gene: .; v_gene: TRBV5-1; j_gene: TRBJ2-2; abundance: .; CDR3aa: CASSLFANTGELFF; CDR3nt: TGCGCCAGCAGCTTATTCGCGAACACCGGGGAGCTGTTTTTT
d_gene: TRBD2; v_gene: TRBV25-1; j_gene: TRBJ2-1; abundance: .; CDR3aa: CASSDSGSKNEQFF; CDR3nt: TGTGCCAGCAGTGATAGCGGGAGTAAGAATGAGCAGTTCTTC
d_gene: .; v_gene: TRBV19; j_gene: TRBJ2-1; abundance: many; CDR3aa: CASSPSFPLALDYNEQFF; CDR3nt: TGTGCCAGTAGTCCCAGTTTCCCTCTAGCGCTCGATTACAATGAGCAGTTCTTC
d_gene: .; v_gene: TRBV11-2; j_gene: TRBJ2-5; abundance: .; CDR3aa: CASSLIRETQYF; CDR3nt: TGTGCCAGCAGCTTAATCCGAGAGACCCAGTACTTC
d_gene: TRBD1; v_gene: TRBV19; j_gene: TRBJ2-1; abundance: .; CDR3aa: CASSMGLTGGFNNEQFF; CDR3nt: TGTGCCAGTAGTATGGGGCTAACAGGGGGTTTTAACAATGAGCAGTTCTTC
d_gene: .; v_gene: TRBV2; j_gene: TRBJ1-1; abundance: .; CDR3aa: CASSGGRGTEAFF; CDR3nt: TGTGCCAGCAGTGGTGGCAGGGGAACTGAAGCTTTCTTT
d_gene: TRBD2; v_gene: TRBV5-6; j_gene: TRBJ2-5; abundance: .; CDR3aa: CASSLTVLAGVEETQYF; CDR3nt: TGTGCCAGCAGCTTGACCGTCCTAGCGGGAGTTGAAGAGACCCAGTACTTC